This T cell receptor (beta chain) was identified during a study of T cell responses to AZD1222 COVID-19 vaccine. Germline lookup yields CDR1 SQVTM and CDR2 ANQGSEA. CDR3 size: 15 residues. V was shortened by 5 bases and J by 0 bases, with 14 bases between the two germline ends. Here immunoSEQ multiplex PCR was the method, and the copy in TCRdb shows in-frame clones only, minus some. The data hold 25,000 to 40,000 clones, with roughly 90% observed a single time. Investigators merged groups given second doses at roughly 4 or roughly 12 weeks. General study results and limits: Baseline serology detected seropositivity in only six AZD1222 recipients. Donors skewed white British and female; clonal diversity was possibly underestimated. Epitopes outside B.1.351 and B.1.1.7 mutated regions reportedly drew nearly half of spike TCRs.

On this clone itself: The target antigen is unknown.

This sequence was found in an adult who received the AZD1222 COVID-19 vaccine. The specimen was peripheral blood, collected 28 days after the second AZD1222 dose. The chain uses TRBV29-1 and TRBJ2-1; the D is unclear. The CDR3, as DNA: TGCAGCGTTTTAACTAAACCGAGCTCCTACAATGAGCAGTTCTTC. Encoded protein: CSVLTKPSSYNEQFF.